A selection of T cell receptor beta chains follows, all from one sample in a study of T cell responses to AZD1222 COVID-19 vaccine. Here immunoSEQ multiplex PCR was the method, and the copy in TCRdb shows in-frame clones only, minus some. The data show around 160,000 clones, around 89% seen once. The material was peripheral blood, obtained on day 0 of AZD1222 vaccination. The receptors derive from an adult in good health. Both conserved end residues are part of each CDR3. The order of the fields is J gene, V gene, clone size, CDR3 length, D gene, CDR3 DNA, CDR3 protein. D genes are given only for firm matches. Some rows have no size entry. The others give once, few or many, or a class for an expanded clone.

J: TRBJ1-2
V: TRBV28
size: -
length: 13
D: TRBD1
DNA: TGTGCCAGCAGACTGGGACAGGGAATCGGCTACACCTTC
CDR3: CASRLGQGIGYTF

J: TRBJ1-2
V: TRBV7-9
size: -
length: 18
D: TRBD1
DNA: TGTGCCAGCAGCATCCCGTGGGGACAGGGTGCCCCTAGGGATGGCTACACCTTC
CDR3: CASSIPWGQGAPRDGYTF

J: TRBJ1-6
V: TRBV27
size: -
length: 18
D: -
DNA: TGTGCCAGCAGTTTTTCCGGCCGAAGGAGCTCCTATAATTCACCCCTCCACTTT
CDR3: CASSFSGRRSSYNSPLHF

J: TRBJ1-2
V: TRBV2
size: once
length: 13
D: TRBD1
DNA: TGTGCCAGCAAGGACAGGGGGGTCTATGGCTACACCTTC
CDR3: CASKDRGVYGYTF

J: TRBJ2-5
V: TRBV7-3
size: once
length: 15
D: -
DNA: TGTGCCAGCAGCTTACGAGTAGCGGTGGGAGAGACCCAGTACTTC
CDR3: CASSLRVAVGETQYF

J: TRBJ2-1
V: TRBV24-1
size: -
length: 13
D: -
DNA: TGTGCCACCAGTGATTTTCGAGGGAATGAGCAGTTCTTC
CDR3: CATSDFRGNEQFF

J: TRBJ1-6
V: TRBV2
size: -
length: 14
D: TRBD1
DNA: TGTGCCAGCCAGGCAGGGGGCAGATATTCACCCCTCCACTTT
CDR3: CASQAGGRYSPLHF

J: TRBJ2-1
V: TRBV6-6
size: -
length: 16
D: TRBD2
DNA: TGTGCCAGCAGTTACTCGTCGGGGGGGGGACCAAATGAGCAGTTCTTC
CDR3: CASSYSSGGGPNEQFF

J: TRBJ2-5
V: TRBV5-6
size: -
length: 15
D: TRBD2
DNA: TGTGCCAGCAGCTCGAAGCGGGGGGGACAAGAGACCCAGTACTTC
CDR3: CASSSKRGGQETQYF

J: TRBJ1-6
V: TRBV5-1
size: -
length: 16
D: -
DNA: TGCGCCAGCAGCTTGGGGCAGGGATCGAAGAATTCACCCCTCCACTTT
CDR3: CASSLGQGSKNSPLHF

J: TRBJ1-1
V: TRBV6-5
size: -
length: 15
D: TRBD1
DNA: TGTGCCAGCAGTTACTCGTACGTGGGGGACAGACTTCCTTTCTTT
CDR3: CASSYSYVGDRLPFF

J: TRBJ1-3
V: TRBV5-8
size: -
length: 13
D: -
DNA: TGTGCCAGCAGCCGGGCCTCTGGAAACACCATATATTTT
CDR3: CASSRASGNTIYF

J: TRBJ1-2
V: TRBV3-1/TRBV3-2
size: -
length: 15
D: TRBD1
DNA: TGTGCCAGCAGCCAAGACCGGGACAGACCCTATGGCTACACCTTC
CDR3: CASSQDRDRPYGYTF

J: TRBJ1-5
V: TRBV3-1/TRBV3-2
size: few
length: 15
D: TRBD1
DNA: TGTGCCAGCAGCCAAGTGGCAGGGGGGAGCCAGCCCCAGCATTTT
CDR3: CASSQVAGGSQPQHF

J: TRBJ1-2
V: TRBV5-1
size: once
length: 17
D: -
DNA: TGCGCCAGCAGCTTGGGGGGGTATAGGGTCACGGACTATGGCTACACCTTC
CDR3: CASSLGGYRVTDYGYTF

J: TRBJ2-5
V: TRBV19
size: -
length: 13
D: -
DNA: TGTGCCAGTAGTAAGGACATACAAGAGACCCAGTACTTC
CDR3: CASSKDIQETQYF

J: TRBJ2-1
V: TRBV9
size: -
length: 16
D: -
DNA: TGTGCCAGCAGCGACCCAAGGGGGGGCGATTACAATGAGCAGTTCTTC
CDR3: CASSDPRGGDYNEQFF

J: TRBJ1-2
V: TRBV7-9
size: -
length: 16
D: -
DNA: TGTGCCAGCAGCCCCAAGGACAGCGGCCTTAACTATGGCTACACCTTC
CDR3: CASSPKDSGLNYGYTF